This TCR beta chain is from a study of a mutant IDH1 vaccine in newly diagnosed glioma. On the study more broadly: Beginning 4-6 weeks after radiotherapy alone, or with temozolomide cycles, vaccination took place. It was radiotherapy, temozolomide, or both that patients received previously, with most receiving both. The V12 visit happened in week 35, and the V13 visit happened in week 47. Study-level points and caveats: Immune responses induced by vaccination arose in 93.3% of the patients.

For this clone: Its target is unknown.

The V gene's germline CDR1 is MGHRA and CDR2 YSYEKL. The CDR3 contains 15 residues. V trimming: 1 base; J trimming: 9 bases; junction bases outside the gene matches: 9. Stated time point: week 47, end of study. Doses of 300 ug of mutant IDH1 20-mer peptide were given with topical imiquimod. Clones were sequenced by immunoSEQ multiplex PCR, and TCRdb holds only the in-frame ones, with some missing. This sample has tens of thousands of clones, with approximately 84% found just once. Sequencing used PBMCs, obtained from a glioma patient whose treatment included an IDH1 peptide vaccine. This sequence originates from a woman in her thirties with glioma. Some clones in this sample may be carry-over from other donors' samples. The rearrangement joins TRBV4-1 to TRBJ2-1; TRBD2 matches 7 bases. CDR3 sequence: CASSQAGTKVGEQFF. CDR3 in DNA: TGCGCCAGCAGCCAAGCCGGGACTAAAGTAGGTGAGCAGTTCTTC.